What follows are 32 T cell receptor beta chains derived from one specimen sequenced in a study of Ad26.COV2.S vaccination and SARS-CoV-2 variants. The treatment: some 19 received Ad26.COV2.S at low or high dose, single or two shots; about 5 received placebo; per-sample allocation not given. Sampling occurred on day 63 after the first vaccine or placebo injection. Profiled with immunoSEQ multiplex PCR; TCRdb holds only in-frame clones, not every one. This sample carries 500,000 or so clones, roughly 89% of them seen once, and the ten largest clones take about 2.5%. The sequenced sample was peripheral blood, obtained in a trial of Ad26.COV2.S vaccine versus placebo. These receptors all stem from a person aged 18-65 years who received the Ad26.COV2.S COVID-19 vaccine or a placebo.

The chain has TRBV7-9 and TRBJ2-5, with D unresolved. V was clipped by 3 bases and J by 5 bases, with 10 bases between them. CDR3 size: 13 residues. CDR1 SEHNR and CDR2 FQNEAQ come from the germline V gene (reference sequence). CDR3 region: CASSLWGEETQYF. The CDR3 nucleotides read TGTGCCAGCAGCTTGTGGGGTGAGGAGACCCAGTACTTC.

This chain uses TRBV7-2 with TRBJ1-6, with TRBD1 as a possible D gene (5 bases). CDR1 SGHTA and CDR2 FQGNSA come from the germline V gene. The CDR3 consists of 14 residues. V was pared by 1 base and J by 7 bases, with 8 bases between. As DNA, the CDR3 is TGTGCCAGCAGCTTAGTGGGGGGAAATTCACCCCTCCACTTT. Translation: CASSLVGGNSPLHF. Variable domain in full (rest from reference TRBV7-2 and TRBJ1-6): GAGVSQSPSNKVTEKGKDVELRCDPISGHTALYWYRQSLGQGLEFLIYFQGNSAPDKSGLPSDRFSAERTGGSVSTLTIQRTQQEDSAVYLCASSLVGGNSPLHFGNGTRLTVT.

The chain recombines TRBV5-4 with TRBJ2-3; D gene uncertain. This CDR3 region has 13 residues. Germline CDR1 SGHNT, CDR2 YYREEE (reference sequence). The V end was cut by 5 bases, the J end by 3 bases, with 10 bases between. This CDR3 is CASSEDRTDTQYF. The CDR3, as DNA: TGTGCCAGCAGTGAAGACCGGACAGATACGCAGTATTTT.

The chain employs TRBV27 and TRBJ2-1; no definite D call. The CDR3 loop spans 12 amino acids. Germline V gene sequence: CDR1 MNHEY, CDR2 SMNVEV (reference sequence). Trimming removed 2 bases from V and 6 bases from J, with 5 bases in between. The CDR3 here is CASSLPSNEQFF. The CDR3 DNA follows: TGTGCCAGCAGTTTACCGAGCAATGAGCAGTTCTTC.

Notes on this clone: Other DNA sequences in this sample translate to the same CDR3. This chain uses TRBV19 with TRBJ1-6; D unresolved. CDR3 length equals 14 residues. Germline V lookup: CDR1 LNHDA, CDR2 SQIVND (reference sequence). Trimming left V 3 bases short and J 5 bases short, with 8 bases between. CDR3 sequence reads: CASSMARHNSPLHF. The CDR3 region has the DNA TGTGCCAGTAGTATGGCCCGTCATAATTCACCCCTCCACTTT.

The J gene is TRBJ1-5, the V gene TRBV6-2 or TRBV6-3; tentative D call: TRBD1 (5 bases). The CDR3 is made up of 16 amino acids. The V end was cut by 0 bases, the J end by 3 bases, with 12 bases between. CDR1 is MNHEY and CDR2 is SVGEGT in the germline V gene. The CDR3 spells CASSYSIRDFNQPQHF. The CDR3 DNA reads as TGTGCCAGCAGTTACTCGATTCGGGACTTCAATCAGCCCCAGCATTTT.

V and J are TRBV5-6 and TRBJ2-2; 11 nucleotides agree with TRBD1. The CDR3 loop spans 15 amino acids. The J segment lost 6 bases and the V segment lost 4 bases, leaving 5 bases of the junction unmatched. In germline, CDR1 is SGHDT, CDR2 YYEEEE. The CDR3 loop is CASSTPDRGPGELFF. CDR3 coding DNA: TGTGCCAGCAGCACGCCGGACAGGGGGCCCGGGGAGCTGTTTTTT.

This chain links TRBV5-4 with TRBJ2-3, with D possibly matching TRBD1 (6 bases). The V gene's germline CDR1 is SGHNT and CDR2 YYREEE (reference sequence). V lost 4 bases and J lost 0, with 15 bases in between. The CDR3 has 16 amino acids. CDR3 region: CASSPPRTASTDTQYF. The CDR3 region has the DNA TGTGCCAGCAGCCCCCCCCGGACAGCTAGCACAGATACGCAGTATTTT.

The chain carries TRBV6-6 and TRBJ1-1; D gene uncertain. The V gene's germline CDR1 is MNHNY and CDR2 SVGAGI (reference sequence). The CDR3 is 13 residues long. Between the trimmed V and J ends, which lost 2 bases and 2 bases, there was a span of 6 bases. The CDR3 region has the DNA TGTGCCAGCAGTTACAACAGAAACACTGAAGCTTTCTTT. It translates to CASSYNRNTEAFF.

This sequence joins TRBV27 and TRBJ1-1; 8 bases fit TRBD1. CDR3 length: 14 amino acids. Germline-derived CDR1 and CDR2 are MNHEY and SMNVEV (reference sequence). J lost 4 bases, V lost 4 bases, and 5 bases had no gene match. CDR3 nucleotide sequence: TGTGCCAGCAGTTCGACAGGGGATCCCACTGAAGCTTTCTTT. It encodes CASSSTGDPTEAFF.

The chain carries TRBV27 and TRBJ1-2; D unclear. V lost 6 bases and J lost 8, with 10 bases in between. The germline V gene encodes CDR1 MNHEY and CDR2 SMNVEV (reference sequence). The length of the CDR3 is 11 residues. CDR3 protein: CASRSRWGYTF. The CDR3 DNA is TGTGCCAGCAGAAGTCGTTGGGGCTACACCTTC.

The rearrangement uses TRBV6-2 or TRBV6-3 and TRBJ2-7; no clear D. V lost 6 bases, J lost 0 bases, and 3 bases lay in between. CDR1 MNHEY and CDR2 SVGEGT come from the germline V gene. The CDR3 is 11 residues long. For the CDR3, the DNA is TGTGCCAGCAGCGACTCCTACGAGCAGTACGTC. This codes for CASSDSYEQYV.

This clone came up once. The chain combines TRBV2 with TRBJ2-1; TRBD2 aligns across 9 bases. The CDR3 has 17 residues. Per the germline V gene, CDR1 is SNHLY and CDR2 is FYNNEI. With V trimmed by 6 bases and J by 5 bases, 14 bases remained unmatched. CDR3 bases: TGTGCCAGCAGGACCTATGGGGGTAGCGGGAGCGACAATGAGCAGTTCTTC. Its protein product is CASRTYGGSGSDNEQFF.

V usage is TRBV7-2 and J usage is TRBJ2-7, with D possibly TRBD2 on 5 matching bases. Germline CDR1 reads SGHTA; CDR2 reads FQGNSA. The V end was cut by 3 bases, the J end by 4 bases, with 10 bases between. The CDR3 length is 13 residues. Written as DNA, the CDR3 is TGTGCCAGCAGCTTCGGAGGAGGTTACGAGCAGTACTTC. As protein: CASSFGGGYEQYF.

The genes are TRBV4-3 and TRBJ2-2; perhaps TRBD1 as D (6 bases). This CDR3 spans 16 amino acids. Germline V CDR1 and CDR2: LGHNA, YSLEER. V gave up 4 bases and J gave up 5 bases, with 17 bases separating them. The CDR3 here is CASSLTRQERTGELFF. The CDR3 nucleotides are TGCGCCAGCAGCCTGACAAGACAGGAAAGGACCGGGGAGCTGTTTTTT.

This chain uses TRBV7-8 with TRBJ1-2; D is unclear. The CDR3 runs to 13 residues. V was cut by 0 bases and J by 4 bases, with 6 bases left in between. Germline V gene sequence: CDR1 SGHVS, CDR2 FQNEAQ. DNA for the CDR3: TGTGCCAGCAGCTTAGCCACACCCTATGGCTACACCTTC. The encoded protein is CASSLATPYGYTF.

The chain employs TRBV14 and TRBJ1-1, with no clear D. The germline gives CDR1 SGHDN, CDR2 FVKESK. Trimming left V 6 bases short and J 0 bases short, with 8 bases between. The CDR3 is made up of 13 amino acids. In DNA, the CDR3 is TGTGCCAGCAGTATAACGGTGAACACTGAAGCTTTCTTT. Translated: CASSITVNTEAFF.

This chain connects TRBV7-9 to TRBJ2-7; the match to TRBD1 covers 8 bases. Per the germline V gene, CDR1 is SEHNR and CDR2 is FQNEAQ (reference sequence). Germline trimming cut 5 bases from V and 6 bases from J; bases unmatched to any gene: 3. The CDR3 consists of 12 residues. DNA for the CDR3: TGTGCCAGCAGCATAACAGGGGGCGAGCAGTACTTC. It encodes CASSITGGEQYF. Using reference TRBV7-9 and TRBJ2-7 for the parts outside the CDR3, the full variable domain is DTGVSQNPRHKITKRGQNVTFRCDPISEHNRLYWYRQTLGQGPEFLTYFQNEAQLEKSRLLSDRFSAERPKGSFSTLEIQRTEQGDSAMYLCASSITGGEQYFGPGTRLTVT.

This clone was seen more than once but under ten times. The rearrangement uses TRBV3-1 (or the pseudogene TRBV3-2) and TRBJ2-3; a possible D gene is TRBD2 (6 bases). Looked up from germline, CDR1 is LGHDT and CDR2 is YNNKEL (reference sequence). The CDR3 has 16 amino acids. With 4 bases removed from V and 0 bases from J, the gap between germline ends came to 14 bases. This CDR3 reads CASSPRTTASTDTQYF. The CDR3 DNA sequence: TGTGCCAGCAGCCCCCGGACTACCGCTAGCACAGATACGCAGTATTTT.

The CDR3 region is CSVEDLTGGTDTQYF. CDR3 DNA sequence: TGCAGCGTTGAAGATTTGACAGGGGGCACAGATACGCAGTATTTT. V gene TRBV29-1 combines with J gene TRBJ2-3; 8 bases align to TRBD1. Germline loops: CDR1 SQVTM, CDR2 ANQGSEA. This CDR3 has 15 amino acids. V lost 0 bases to trimming and J lost 1 base; unmatched junction nucleotides: 3.

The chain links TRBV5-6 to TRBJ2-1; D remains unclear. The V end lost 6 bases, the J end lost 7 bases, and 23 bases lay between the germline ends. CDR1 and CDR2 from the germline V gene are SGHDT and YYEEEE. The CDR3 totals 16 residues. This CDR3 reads CASTQNWAVLQNEQFF. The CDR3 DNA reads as TGTGCCAGCACTCAGAATTGGGCTGTCCTACAAAATGAGCAGTTCTTC.

The CDR3 DNA is TGTGCCAGCAGTCCTCGAGAGGACTATTCCCCCCCAGATACGCAGTATTTT. As protein: CASSPREDYSPPDTQYF. This chain joins TRBV28 and TRBJ2-3; D may be TRBD2 (6 bases). The CDR3 runs to 17 residues. CDR1 is MDHEN and CDR2 is SYDVKM in the germline V gene. The V and J ends lost 5 bases and 4 bases respectively, with 22 bases between them.

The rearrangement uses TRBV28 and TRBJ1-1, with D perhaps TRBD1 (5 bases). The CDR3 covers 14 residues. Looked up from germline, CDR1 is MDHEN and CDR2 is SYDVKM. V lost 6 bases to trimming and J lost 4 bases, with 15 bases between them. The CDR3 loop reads CASRPGVRGTEAFF. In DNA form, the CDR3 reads TGTGCCAGCAGACCGGGGGTCCGGGGCACTGAAGCTTTCTTT. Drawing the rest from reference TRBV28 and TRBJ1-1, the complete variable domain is DVKVTQSSRYLVKRTGEKVFLECVQDMDHENMFWYRQDPGLGLRLIYFSYDVKMKEKGDIPEGYSVSREKKERFSLILESASTNQTSMYLCASRPGVRGTEAFFGQGTRLTVV.

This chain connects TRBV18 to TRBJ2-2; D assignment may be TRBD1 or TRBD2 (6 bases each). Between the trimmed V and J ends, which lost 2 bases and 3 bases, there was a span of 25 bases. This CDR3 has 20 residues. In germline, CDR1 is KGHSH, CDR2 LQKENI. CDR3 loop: CASSPFRYREREMDTGELFF. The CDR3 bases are TGTGCCAGCTCACCATTCAGATACAGGGAACGGGAGATGGACACCGGGGAGCTGTTTTTT.

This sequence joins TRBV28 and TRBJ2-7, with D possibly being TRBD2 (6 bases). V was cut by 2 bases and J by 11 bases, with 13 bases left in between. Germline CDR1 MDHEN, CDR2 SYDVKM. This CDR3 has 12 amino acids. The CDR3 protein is CASSLRGLSEYF. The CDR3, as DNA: TGTGCCAGCAGTTTAAGGGGACTTTCCGAGTACTTC.

This CDR3 is CASSLWTVNEKLFF. DNA for the CDR3: TGTGCCAGCAGTTTATGGACAGTAAATGAAAAACTGTTTTTT. This sequence joins TRBV28 and TRBJ1-4, with a tentative D call TRBD1 (5 bases). The V end lost 0 bases, the J end lost 5 bases, and 7 bases lay between the germline ends. There are 14 residues in the CDR3. Germline V gene lookup returns CDR1 MDHEN and CDR2 SYDVKM.

The CDR3 nucleotides read TGTGCCAGCAGCCAAGTCCGGGCCGGGGAGCTGTTTTTT. This translates into CASSQVRAGELFF. The V and J genes are TRBV4-2 and TRBJ2-2; D unclear. The germline V gene has CDR1 LGHNA and CDR2 YNFKEQ. V was trimmed by 1 base and J by 6 bases, leaving 6 bases between them. The CDR3 covers 13 residues.

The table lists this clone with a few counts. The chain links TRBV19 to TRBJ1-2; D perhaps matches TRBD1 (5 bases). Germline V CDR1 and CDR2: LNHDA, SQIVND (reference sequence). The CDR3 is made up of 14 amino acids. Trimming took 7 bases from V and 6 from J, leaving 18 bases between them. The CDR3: CASNRGRETDGYTF. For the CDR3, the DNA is TGTGCCAGTAACCGTGGGAGAGAGACAGATGGCTACACCTTC. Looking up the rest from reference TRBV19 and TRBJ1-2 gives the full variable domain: DGGITQSPKYLFRKEGQNVTLSCEQNLNHDAMYWYRQDPGQGLRLIYYSQIVNDFQKGDIAEGYSVSREKKESFPLTVTSAQKNPTAFYLCASNRGRETDGYTFGSGTRLTVV.

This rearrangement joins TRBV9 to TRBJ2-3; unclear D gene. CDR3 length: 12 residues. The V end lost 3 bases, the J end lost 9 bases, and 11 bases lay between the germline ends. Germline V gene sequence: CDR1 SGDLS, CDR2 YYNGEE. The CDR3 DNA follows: TGTGCCAGCAGCGCCAGCGCCACCACGCAGTATTTT. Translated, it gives CASSASATTQYF. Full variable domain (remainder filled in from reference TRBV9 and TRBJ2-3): DSGVTQTPKHLITATGQRVTLRCSPRSGDLSVYWYQQSLDQGLQFLIQYYNGEERAKGNILERFSAQQFPDLHSELNLSSLELGDSALYFCASSASATTQYFGPGTRLTVL.

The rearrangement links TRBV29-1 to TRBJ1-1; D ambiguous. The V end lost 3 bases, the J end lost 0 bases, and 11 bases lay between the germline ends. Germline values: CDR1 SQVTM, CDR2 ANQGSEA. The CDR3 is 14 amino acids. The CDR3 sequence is CSVERQSMNTEAFF. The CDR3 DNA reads TGCAGCGTTGAGCGGCAGTCCATGAACACTGAAGCTTTCTTT.

The CDR3 DNA is TGTGCCAGCAGTCGACTAGCGGGAGTGGGTGAGCAGTTCTTC. Translation: CASSRLAGVGEQFF. This chain joins TRBV6-5 and TRBJ2-1, with 12 nucleotides matching TRBD2. The germline CDR1 and CDR2 sequences are MNHEY and SVGAGI. This CDR3 has 14 amino acids. J gave up 9 bases and V 5 bases, and 5 bases lay outside the gene matches.

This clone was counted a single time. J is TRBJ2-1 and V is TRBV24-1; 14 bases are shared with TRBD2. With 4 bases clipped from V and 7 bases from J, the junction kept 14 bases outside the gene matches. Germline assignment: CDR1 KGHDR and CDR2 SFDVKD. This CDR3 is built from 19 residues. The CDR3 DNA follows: TGTGCCACCAGTGACCCTGGACTAGCGGGGGGATGGATAGAGAATGAGCAGTTCTTC. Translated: CATSDPGLAGGWIENEQFF.